This entry concerns a single T cell receptor beta chain. The antigen remains undetermined. The data originate from a study of T-cell memory formation after mild COVID-19. General study points: Among CD4+ contracting clones, most were CM and EM, and CD8+ ones EMRA.

This CDR3 comprises 15 residues. Germline CDR1 and CDR2: MNHNY and SVGAGI (reference sequence). V lost 4 bases and J lost 0, with 13 bases in between. 5'RACE, which relied on constant-segment primers, yielded TCR alpha and TCR beta cDNA libraries carrying sample barcodes and UMIs. TCRdb reprocessed the 5' RACE reads with MiXCR, giving one entry per CDR3 protein. Of a few hundred thousand distinct CDR3 sequences in the sample, 27% were seen once. This sequence was found in an adult woman who had mild COVID-19 (a few samples of this study predate the infection). Cell type and time point are not known. The sequenced sample consisted of PBMCs or a T cell subset sorted from them (not recorded which). The J gene is TRBJ2-7, the V gene TRBV6-6, with a weak D call TRBD2 (6 bases). The CDR3 sequence: CASSSPRGSSYEQYF. CDR3 sequence (DNA): TGTGCCAGCAGTTCTCCGCGGGGCAGCTCCTACGAGCAGTACTTC.